This TCR beta chain was captured by sequencing in a study of blood T cell repertoires in COVID-19. As for the study in general: PBMCs, B-cell-depleted T cells, or T cells were the source of the cDNA or gDNA that made up the material.

In germline, CDR1 is SGHTA, CDR2 FQGTGA. The CDR3 is made up of 14 amino acids. Trimming stripped 3 bases from V and 1 base from J, with 8 bases between. Authors' data handling: Researchers report that nucleated cell counts were estimated from reference gene primer amplification. The assay was immunoSEQ multiplex PCR, and TCRdb's table has in-frame clones only and misses some. The DNA was the basis for D and trimming; V, J and clone size are from that table. The sample shows about 370,000 clones, 85% to 90% of them seen only once. This clone appeared once. The sequenced sample was PBMCs or T cells enriched from blood (not recorded which). This TCR derives from a man aged 18 to 30 who had recovered from COVID-19. V gene TRBV7-3 combines with J gene TRBJ2-3; D gene ambiguous. Here the CDR3 reads CASSFMAGTDTQYF. In nucleotides, the CDR3 is TGTGCCAGCAGCTTTATGGCGGGCACAGATACGCAGTATTTT.